The next 25 T cell receptor beta chains were all read from a single sample in a study of T cell repertoires in cytomegalovirus infection. TCRdb re-called the reads through MiXCR, storing one row per CDR3 protein. Here the sample spans roughly 250,000 distinct CDR3 sequences, roughly 23% being singletons. Sequenced: CD8+ T cells from PBMCs. These receptors were taken from a human donor in good health (CMV status not recorded). Some clones in this sample may be carry-over from other donors' samples.

This clonotype was seen a handful of times. J is TRBJ2-4 and V is TRBV5-1; no clear D. Deletions cut 4 bases from V and 5 bases from J, with 7 bases between. This CDR3 contains 12 residues. Germline CDR1 SGHRS, CDR2 YFSETQ. This CDR3 is CASSPGENIQYF. The CDR3 region has the DNA TGCGCCAGCAGCCCCGGAGAAAACATTCAGTACTTC. Looking up the rest from reference TRBV5-1 and TRBJ2-4 gives the full variable domain: KAGVTQTPRYLIKTRGQQVTLSCSPISGHRSVSWYQQTPGQGLQFLFEYFSETQRNKGNFPGRFSGRQFSNSRSEMNVSTLELGDSALYLCASSPGENIQYFGAGTRLSVL.

This clonotype came up many times. CDR3 sequence reads: CASSYSGSGLVSEAFF. The CDR3, as DNA: TGTGCCAGCAGTTACTCGGGTTCAGGGTTGGTTTCTGAAGCTTTCTTT. This chain joins TRBV6-5 and TRBJ1-1, with D tentatively TRBD1 (5 bases). The V gene lost 0 bases and the J gene lost 6 bases, with 17 bases spanning the gap. Germline V lookup: CDR1 MNHEY, CDR2 SVGAGI. CDR3 length: 16 amino acids.

In its sample, this clonotype was seen a few times. V gene TRBV5-1 combines with J gene TRBJ1-4; unclear D gene. The ends were cut back, 4 bases at V and 12 bases at J, with 22 bases in the middle. This CDR3 comprises 15 residues. Per germline, CDR1 SGHRS and CDR2 YFSETQ. CDR3 loop: CASSDKPGPGPQLFF. The CDR3 bases are TGCGCCAGCAGCGACAAACCGGGCCCGGGCCCCCAACTGTTTTTT.

The J gene is TRBJ2-1, the V gene TRBV7-9, with D hard to call. V lost 1 base and J 9 bases, leaving 10 bases between the germline ends. The CDR3 has 13 amino acids. The germline gives CDR1 SEHNR, CDR2 FQNEAQ (reference sequence). CDR3 DNA sequence: TGTGCCAGCAGCTTAGGTAGTCAGCGTGAGCAGTTCTTC. It translates to CASSLGSQREQFF.

This clonotype has ten or more counts. CDR3 region: CASSHPRGSGNQPQHF. CDR3 sequence (DNA): TGTGCCAGCAGCCACCCTCGCGGTTCGGGCAATCAGCCCCAGCATTTT. The chain links TRBV7-2 to TRBJ1-5, with D unresolved. Deletions cut 5 bases from V and 2 bases from J, with 16 bases between. This CDR3 is 16 amino acids long. Germline loops: CDR1 SGHTA, CDR2 FQGNSA.

The chain is built from TRBV7-3 and TRBJ2-3; perhaps TRBD2 as D (6 bases). Per germline, CDR1 SGHTA and CDR2 FQGTGA. CDR3 size: 14 residues. The germline V and J ends were trimmed by 5 bases and 7 bases, with 16 bases remaining between them. Here the CDR3 reads CASSPTGVPYTQYF. DNA of the CDR3: TGTGCCAGCAGCCCGACGGGGGTCCCCTATACGCAGTATTTT.

A few counts support this clonotype. The chain couples TRBV6-5 to TRBJ2-3; possibly TRBD1 for D (6 bases). The CDR3 extends over 15 amino acids. Germline CDR1 reads MNHEY; CDR2 reads SVGAGI. V was clipped by 5 bases and J by 6 bases, with 18 bases between them. The CDR3 region has the DNA TGTGCCAGCAGTACAGGGTCCCTCTACCCGGATACGCAGTATTTT. As protein: CASSTGSLYPDTQYF.

V gene TRBV5-1 combines with J gene TRBJ2-1, with 8 bases fitting TRBD1. The V and J ends lost 5 bases and 5 bases, in that order; junction bases with no gene match: 6. Germline assignment: CDR1 SGHRS and CDR2 YFSETQ. The CDR3 totals 14 residues. The CDR3 region is CASRMGQVDNEQFF. The CDR3 nucleotides read TGCGCCAGCAGGATGGGACAGGTAGACAATGAGCAGTTCTTC.

This rearrangement joins TRBV12-3 or TRBV12-4 to TRBJ1-4, with TRBD1 as a possible D gene (6 bases). Trimming pared 6 bases from V and 7 bases from J, leaving 15 bases between. This CDR3 is built from 14 residues. The CDR3 reads CASSRDTPSEKLFF. The CDR3 DNA reads as TGTGCCAGCAGCCGGGACACGCCTAGTGAAAAACTGTTTTTT.

There are many counts of this clonotype. The gene calls are TRBV5-4 and TRBJ2-5; no reliable D call. Germline values: CDR1 SGHNT, CDR2 YYREEE (reference sequence). V was cut by 4 bases and J by 3 bases, with 10 bases left in between. This CDR3 has 13 residues. The CDR3 spells CASSPRVEETQYF. CDR3 nucleotides: TGTGCCAGCAGCCCCCGAGTAGAAGAGACCCAGTACTTC.

The J gene is TRBJ2-7, the V gene TRBV3-1, with D uncertain. Germline CDR1 LGHDT, CDR2 YNNKEL (reference sequence). The CDR3 length is 14 residues. Trimming removed 4 bases at V and 3 bases at J, with 13 bases between. The DNA of the CDR3 is TGTGCCAGCAGCCCCATGCGCGTGTTCTACGAGCAGTACTTC. Encoded protein: CASSPMRVFYEQYF.

This clonotype was picked up a small number of times. The chain recombines TRBV28 with TRBJ2-7; TRBD1 agrees at 7 bases. This CDR3 contains 15 residues. CDR1 is MDHEN, CDR2 SYDVKM, per germline. V trimming: 8 bases; J trimming: 6 bases; junction bases outside the gene matches: 16. The CDR3 DNA follows: TGTGCCAGCTCGTTTCTCGGACAGGTCGGCGGCGAGCAGTACTTC. Its protein product is CASSFLGQVGGEQYF.

The chain carries TRBV12-3 or TRBV12-4 and TRBJ1-4, with a tentative D call TRBD1 (5 bases). V lost 5 bases and J 12 bases, leaving 10 bases between the germline ends. The CDR3 has 11 amino acids. In DNA, the CDR3 is TGTGCCAGCAGTGACAGCTTCCAACTGTTTTTT. Translation: CASSDSFQLFF.

This clonotype has more than one count but fewer than ten. V usage is TRBV19 and J usage is TRBJ1-2; 10 positions match TRBD1. In germline, CDR1 is LNHDA, CDR2 SQIVND (reference sequence). The V segment lost 0 bases and the J segment 4 bases; nucleotides outside the gene matches: 2. The CDR3 is 15 amino acids. The CDR3 DNA reads TGTGCCAGTAGTATAGACGGGACAGGGGTCTATGGCTACACCTTC. Protein: CASSIDGTGVYGYTF.

The chain's CDR3 is CASSKTEAFF. CDR3 sequence (DNA): TGTGCCAGTAGTAAGACTGAAGCTTTCTTT. V gene TRBV19 combines with J gene TRBJ1-1; D is uncertain. Germline loops: CDR1 LNHDA, CDR2 SQIVND (reference sequence). V was pared by 4 bases and J by 5 bases, with 2 bases between. The CDR3 covers 10 residues.

This clonotype was detected a few times. V is TRBV12-3 or TRBV12-4 and J is TRBJ1-2, with D possibly being TRBD1 (6 bases). The CDR3 consists of 15 residues. V was pared by 4 bases and J by 5 bases, with 17 bases between. In DNA form, the CDR3 reads TGTGCCAGCAGTTCGCTCAACAGGGTTGAATATGGCTACACCTTC. Translated: CASSSLNRVEYGYTF.

This clonotype has at least ten counts. The chain joins TRBV15 to TRBJ2-1; possibly TRBD2 for D (6 bases). This CDR3 region has 16 residues. Germline CDR1 reads LNHNV; CDR2 reads YYDKDF (reference sequence). V lost 5 bases, J lost 0 bases, and 14 bases lay in between. CDR3 coding DNA: TGTGCCACCAGCCCGACGGGACTTGACTCCTACAATGAGCAGTTCTTC. Its translation is CATSPTGLDSYNEQFF. The whole variable domain, filled in from reference TRBV15 and TRBJ2-1, reads DAMVIQNPRYQVTQFGKPVTLSCSQTLNHNVMYWYQQKSSQAPKLLFHYYDKDFNNEADTPDNFQSRRPNTSFCFLDIRSPGLGDTAMYLCATSPTGLDSYNEQFFGPGTRLTVL.

This clonotype was seen at least ten times. This chain links TRBV7-2 with TRBJ2-3; TRBD2 matches at 8 bases. This CDR3 comprises 15 residues. Germline CDR1 reads SGHTA; CDR2 reads FQGNSA. Trimming at V came to 6 bases and at J to 3 bases, leaving 8 bases not matched to a gene. CDR3 in DNA: TGTGCCAGCAGGAAGTGGGCTAGCGGGACAGATACGCAGTATTTT. It encodes CASRKWASGTDTQYF.

The V gene is TRBV20-1, the J gene TRBJ2-1; D is ambiguous. This CDR3 is 13 amino acids long. V was cut by 2 bases and J by 7 bases, with 12 bases left in between. Germline V gene data show CDR1 as DFQATT and CDR2 as SNEGSKA (reference sequence). CDR3 residues: CSARRRGDNEQFF. The CDR3 coding sequence is TGCAGTGCTAGACGACGAGGAGATAATGAGCAGTTCTTC.

A remark on this clonotype: A much larger clone differs by one base, so this may be a read error. The rearrangement joins TRBV27 to TRBJ2-1, with 7 bases matching TRBD2. The ends lost 8 bases at V and 6 bases at J; junction bases unmatched: 1. The CDR3 has 11 amino acids. From germline, CDR1 is MNHEY and CDR2 SMNVEV (reference sequence). The DNA of the CDR3 is TGTGCCAGCGGGGAGGGCAATGAGCAGTTCTTC. It codes for CASGEGNEQFF.

This clonotype was seen more than once but under ten times. The gene calls are TRBV20-1 and TRBJ2-6; 9 positions match TRBD1. The CDR3 covers 21 residues. V trimming: 5 bases; J trimming: 1 base; junction bases outside the gene matches: 21. Germline V gene data show CDR1 as DFQATT and CDR2 as SNEGSKA (reference sequence). In DNA form, the CDR3 reads TGCAGTGCTGAGGACAGGGGAAAAAGTCGGGGCCCAGAGTCTGGGGCCAACGTCCTGACTTTC. Its protein product is CSAEDRGKSRGPESGANVLTF.

This clonotype was detected ten times or more. CDR3 protein: CASSLAGYTEAFF. CDR3 in DNA: TGTGCCAGCAGCTTAGCAGGGTATACTGAAGCTTTCTTT. The J gene is TRBJ1-1, the V gene TRBV7-8; D unclear. V lost 0 bases to trimming and J lost 5 bases, with 7 bases between them. The CDR3 is made up of 13 amino acids. CDR1 is SGHVS and CDR2 is FQNEAQ in the germline V gene.

The J gene is TRBJ2-1, the V gene TRBV19; 7 bases align to TRBD1. V was pared by 4 bases and J by 0 bases, with 9 bases of the junction left unmatched. Germline V gene sequence: CDR1 LNHDA, CDR2 SQIVND (reference sequence). This CDR3 is 17 amino acids long. CDR3 bases: TGTGCCAGTAGTAATGAGGGGGCCCTGGCCTCCTACAATGAGCAGTTCTTC. This gives the protein CASSNEGALASYNEQFF.

This chain uses TRBV28 with TRBJ2-7; possibly TRBD1 for D (6 bases). Deletions cut 6 bases from V and 1 base from J, with 13 bases between. CDR1 is MDHEN and CDR2 is SYDVKM in the germline V gene. This CDR3 spans 14 amino acids. CDR3 sequence reads: CASSSPGTSYEQYF. The CDR3, as DNA: TGTGCCAGCAGCAGCCCCGGGACATCCTACGAGCAGTACTTC.

The sample holds a few counts of this clonotype. The rearrangement joins TRBV7-6 to TRBJ1-1; unclear D gene. CDR3 length equals 13 residues. V was trimmed by 6 bases and J by 5 bases, leaving 13 bases between them. Germline CDR1 is SGHVS and CDR2 is FNYEAQ. The DNA for the CDR3 is TGTGCCAGCAGTGACGGCGACGGGACTGAAGCTTTCTTT. Translation gives CASSDGDGTEAFF. Drawing the rest from reference TRBV7-6 and TRBJ1-1, the complete variable domain is GAGVSQSPRYKVTKRGQDVALRCDPISGHVSLYWYRQALGQGPEFLTYFNYEAQQDKSGLPNDRFSAERPEGSISTLTIQRTEQRDSAMYRCASSDGDGTEAFFGQGTRLTVV.